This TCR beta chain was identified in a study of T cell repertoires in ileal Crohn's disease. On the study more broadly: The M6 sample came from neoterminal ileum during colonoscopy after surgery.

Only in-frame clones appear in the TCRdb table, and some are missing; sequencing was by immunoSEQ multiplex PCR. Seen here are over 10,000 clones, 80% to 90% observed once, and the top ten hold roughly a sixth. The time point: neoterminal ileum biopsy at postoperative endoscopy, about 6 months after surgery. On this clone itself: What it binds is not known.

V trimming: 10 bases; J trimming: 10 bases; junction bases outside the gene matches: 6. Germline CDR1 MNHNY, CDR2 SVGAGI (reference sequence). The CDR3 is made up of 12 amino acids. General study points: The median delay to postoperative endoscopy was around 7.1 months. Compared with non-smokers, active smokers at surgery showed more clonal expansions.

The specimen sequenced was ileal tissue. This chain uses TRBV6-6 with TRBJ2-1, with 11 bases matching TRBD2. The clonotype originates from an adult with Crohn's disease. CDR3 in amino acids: CAISGGAREQFF. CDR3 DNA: TGTGCCATTAGCGGGGGGGCCCGCGAGCAGTTCTTC.